The rows below give T cell receptor beta chains drawn from one sample of a study of blood T cell repertoires in COVID-19. The method was immunoSEQ multiplex PCR; TCRdb's version includes in-frame clones alone and lacks a portion of them. This table has 350,000 or so clones, about 92% appearing once. The specimen sequenced was peripheral blood. All receptors come from a woman aged 55-69 years with COVID-19, enrolled during active disease. The conserved cysteine and the conserved F or W are not part of the CDR3 here.

TRBV18 ASSPPQEDSEAF
TRBV19 ASNAGGDTQY
TRBV14 ASSQGKGAVYEQY
TRBV29-1 TALSRGNTGELF
TRBV18 ASSPPENYGYT
TRBV18 ASSPGVDYGYT
TRBV9 ASSGGTIGNTIY
TRBV5-1 ASSRAGGRSYEQY
TRBV27 ASSFSGGGYEQY
TRBV7-9 ASSFQRGGEGNQPQH
TRBV30 AWSGTGRAEAF
TRBV11-2 ASSLASSGQIYGYT
TRBV3-1/TRBV3-2 ASSQRNKNNEQF
TRBV7-9 ASSERLAGVIDTQY
TRBV6-1 ASSEAGGQGRQPQH
TRBV5-1 ASSKGTGAISYNSPLH
TRBV5-6 ASHFHTEAF
TRBV27 ASSPTLSGERTSTDTQY
TRBV29-1 SVPGQGTNYGYT
TRBV3-1/TRBV3-2 ASSQGGTYFMNTEAF
TRBV5-1 ASSRRSDGHTEAF
TRBV5-1 ASSLLGGETQY
TRBV19 ASSIRQGATEAF
TRBV29-1 SVYRPGQGSYEQY
TRBV6-5 ASSSGTGRNSPLH
TRBV9 ASNAGTGGYGYT
TRBV29-1 SVGTSGGRYEQY
TRBV6-6 ASSYSGYEQF
TRBV7-8 ASSLSNRGISQPQH
TRBV5-1 ASSLGEDSNTEAF
TRBV9 ASSWDRGDTIY
TRBV12-3/TRBV12-4 ASSPQSGGSY
TRBV7-3 ASSLLGPGRGTEAF
TRBV28 ASSLIDYGYT
TRBV18 ASSPRQGLSTDTQY
TRBV3-1/TRBV3-2 ASSQVLLTEAF
TRBV7-8 ASSVLRQGSYGYT
TRBV18 ASSPGQTRNTEAF
TRBV6-6 ASSDGEGYGYT
TRBV5-6 ASSLTDSNTEAF
TRBV6-5 ASRIQGAVGQPQH